One sample yielded the 14 T cell receptor beta chains listed below, sequenced in a study of cytomegalovirus exposure and HLA in healthy donors. This PCR relied on a set of 60 Vbeta primers and 13 Jbeta primers. TCRdb keeps only in-frame clones here, not all; method: immunoSEQ multiplex PCR. The table lists roughly 190,000 clones, around 85% of them singletons. What was sequenced was PBMCs. These receptor sequences come from a man between 50 and 59 years old in good health and CMV-seronegative.

The rearrangement joins TRBV27 to TRBJ1-5; 8 bases are a match to TRBD1. This CDR3 contains 16 residues. Trimming took 0 bases from V and 2 from J; bases not matched to a gene: 3. Looked up from germline, CDR1 is MNHEY and CDR2 is SMNVEV (reference sequence). CDR3 in amino acids: CASSLSVGQGNQPQHF. For the CDR3, the DNA is TGTGCCAGCAGTTTATCGGTGGGACAGGGCAATCAGCCCCAGCATTTT.

The chain recombines TRBV6-6 with TRBJ1-2; TRBD1 aligns across 9 bases. Germline V lookup: CDR1 MNHNY, CDR2 SVGAGI (reference sequence). V lost 0 bases and J lost 2; bases outside the gene matches: 1. This CDR3 is 15 amino acids long. The CDR3 nucleotides read TGTGCCAGCAGTTACTCGGGACAGGGCAACTATGGCTACACCTTC. Its protein product is CASSYSGQGNYGYTF.

The chain employs TRBV11-3 and TRBJ1-1; D gene unclear. Germline CDR1 SGHNT, CDR2 YENEEA. V lost 9 bases to trimming and J lost 3 bases, with 14 bases between them. This CDR3 has 13 amino acids. CDR3 nucleotides: TGTGCCAGTTCCCGATGGGGAGACACTGAAGCTTTCTTT. Translating it yields CASSRWGDTEAFF.

The J gene is TRBJ2-5, the V gene TRBV13; 7 nucleotides align to TRBD2. Trimming removed 8 bases from V and 3 bases from J; junction bases left unmatched: 6. This CDR3 is built from 13 residues. Germline-derived CDR1 and CDR2 are PRHDT and FYEKMQ (reference sequence). This CDR3 reads CASGTGTKETQYF. As DNA, the CDR3 is TGTGCCAGCGGGACCGGGACTAAAGAGACCCAGTACTTC.

The chain joins TRBV2 to TRBJ1-1, with D possibly being TRBD1 (5 bases). Germline CDR1 is SNHLY and CDR2 is FYNNEI. The CDR3 length is 13 residues. V lost 10 bases and J lost 4, with 16 bases in between. The CDR3 DNA follows: TGTGCCACCGGGGGAGGCGGGAGCACTGAAGCTTTCTTT. It yields the protein CATGGGGSTEAFF.

This sequence joins TRBV29-1 and TRBJ1-2; TRBD1 aligns across 8 bases. The CDR3 runs 15 residues. Per germline, CDR1 SQVTM and CDR2 ANQGSEA. V was clipped by 1 base and J by 4 bases; unmatched bases: 8. As DNA, the CDR3 is TGCAGCGTTGAAGCCGGGGGACAGGACGGCTATGGCTACACCTTC. Translation: CSVEAGGQDGYGYTF.

The rearrangement uses TRBV2 and TRBJ2-7; 7 bases map to TRBD1. The CDR3 covers 12 residues. J gave up 3 bases and V 6 bases, and 2 bases lay outside the gene matches. Germline V gene sequence: CDR1 SNHLY, CDR2 FYNNEI. In nucleotides, the CDR3 is TGTGCCAGCAGACAGGGGAACTACGAGCAGTACTTC. It codes for CASRQGNYEQYF.

The chain couples TRBV19 to TRBJ2-6; 10 nucleotides align to TRBD1. V trimming: 3 bases; J trimming: 3 bases; junction bases outside the gene matches: 11. The CDR3 length is 19 residues. Germline-derived CDR1 and CDR2 are LNHDA and SQIVND (reference sequence). CDR3 DNA: TGTGCCAGTAGTATTACCCCGACAGGGGGCGCTTATGGGGCCAACGTCCTGACTTTC. Amino acid sequence: CASSITPTGGAYGANVLTF. The entire variable domain, with the rest obtained from reference TRBV19 and TRBJ2-6, is as follows: DGGITQSPKYLFRKEGQNVTLSCEQNLNHDAMYWYRQDPGQGLRLIYYSQIVNDFQKGDIAEGYSVSREKKESFPLTVTSAQKNPTAFYLCASSITPTGGAYGANVLTFGAGSRLTVL.

This clone occurred once. This chain connects TRBV27 to TRBJ2-1; unclear D gene. With 5 bases removed from V and 1 base from J, the gap between germline ends came to 15 bases. Per the germline V gene, CDR1 is MNHEY and CDR2 is SMNVEV (reference sequence). This CDR3 spans 16 amino acids. In DNA, the CDR3 is TGTGCCAGCAGTCCAACGCCGTACTCTTCCTACAATGAGCAGTTCTTC. It specifies CASSPTPYSSYNEQFF.

This sequence joins TRBV6-5 and TRBJ1-1, with a tentative D call TRBD1 (5 bases). V was cut by 4 bases and J by 4 bases, with 19 bases left in between. Germline loops: CDR1 MNHEY, CDR2 SVGAGI. The length of the CDR3 is 16 residues. In nucleotides, the CDR3 is TGTGCCAGCAGTTCCCCGTTTGAGGGGAGGGGCACTGAAGCTTTCTTT. This codes for CASSSPFEGRGTEAFF.

CDR3 nucleotide sequence: TGTGCCAGCAGCGCGAGAACAGGCGAGCAGTACTTC. It encodes CASSARTGEQYF. V and J are TRBV9 and TRBJ2-7; possibly TRBD1 for D (5 bases). Germline CDR1 is SGDLS and CDR2 is YYNGEE. Trimming removed 3 bases at V and 6 bases at J, with 10 bases between. This CDR3 has 12 residues.

The table lists this clone with a few counts. The V gene is TRBV6-5, the J gene TRBJ1-2, with 9 bases lining up with TRBD1. V gave up 3 bases and J gave up 5 bases; unmatched junction bases: 4. There are 14 residues in the CDR3. CDR1 is MNHEY and CDR2 is SVGAGI in the germline V gene. DNA for the CDR3: TGTGCCAGCAGTTATGGGGACAGGGAGTATGGCTACACCTTC. Protein: CASSYGDREYGYTF.

The CDR3 DNA is TGTGCCACCACTCCGGGACAGAGCTCCTACGAGCAGTACTTC. This translates into CATTPGQSSYEQYF. The V and J genes are TRBV15 and TRBJ2-7, with TRBD1 identical over 7 bases. The trim removed 7 bases at V and 0 bases at J, leaving 6 bases unmatched. Germline CDR1 and CDR2: LNHNV and YYDKDF (reference sequence). The CDR3 consists of 14 residues.

The V gene is TRBV9, the J gene TRBJ2-6; D gene ambiguous. The length of the CDR3 is 16 residues. The V gene's germline CDR1 is SGDLS and CDR2 YYNGEE. V lost 2 bases to trimming and J lost 0 bases, with 9 bases between them. CDR3 DNA sequence: TGTGCCAGCAGCGTTGATCGGAGCTCTGGGGCCAACGTCCTGACTTTC. Protein: CASSVDRSSGANVLTF.